This entry concerns a single TCR beta chain. Its antigen remains unknown. The data were obtained in a study of monozygotic twins with inflammatory bowel disease. The study, taken as a whole, reports: The inverse Simpson measure of TCRbeta diversity was lower in IBD patients than in healthy co-twins. Varying immunosuppressive regimens may have increased patient repertoire variability. Compared with healthy twins, IBD patients shared fewer clonotypes with others, especially with disease activity.

Researchers used template switching to add UMIs featuring a 6-nucleotide sample barcode. TCRdb re-called the 5' RACE reads; every CDR3 protein appears as one record, without DNA. The specimen's table records over 90,000 distinct CDR3 sequences. The CDR3 length is 14 residues. CDR1 SGHRS and CDR2 YFSETQ come from the germline V gene. Source material: blood. The clonotype comes from a human donor with ulcerative colitis or Crohn's disease, or a healthy co-twin of an affected twin (not recorded which). The V and J genes are TRBV5-1 and TRBJ2-3; TCRdb calls TRBD1, which cannot be checked without DNA. This chain's CDR3 is CASSPITGGDTQYF.